The source of this T cell receptor beta chain is a study of blood T cell repertoires in COVID-19. Study context: Some COVID-19 samples were acute and others convalescent; all came from the United States, Italy and Spain. T cells, B-cell-depleted T cells, or PBMCs provided the cDNA or gDNA that served as material.

In the authors' workflow: By means of reference gene primer amplification, nucleated cell counts were estimated. Here immunoSEQ multiplex PCR was the method, and the copy in TCRdb shows in-frame clones only, minus some. V and J calls and clone size come straight from that table; D and trimming were deduced from the DNA. The data show 55,000 to 75,000 clones, around 90% seen once. Sequenced sample: peripheral blood. The TCR sequence derives from a man in his fifties with active COVID-19.

In DNA form, the CDR3 reads TGTGCCAGCAGCTTTTTGAGCGGGGGTGACACAGATACGCAGTATTTT. Amino acids: CASSFLSGGDTDTQYF. The chain uses TRBV7-9 and TRBJ2-3; 8 nucleotides line up with TRBD2. This CDR3 region has 16 residues. Germline-derived CDR1 and CDR2 are SEHNR and FQNEAQ (reference sequence). Trimming cost V 3 bases and J 2 bases; bases outside gene matches: 7.